These T cell receptor beta chains were read from a single sample in a study of blood T cell repertoires in COVID-19. TCRdb's table, derived via immunoSEQ multiplex PCR, lists solely in-frame clones and lacks some. The sample lists some 290,000 clones; 87% were seen once. The sequenced sample consisted of peripheral blood. Receptor source: a woman between 50 and 59 years old who had recovered from COVID-19. Both conserved end residues are part of each CDR3. A D gene is named only where the DNA matches it firmly. Clone size is not always given. Where it is, it says once, few, many or a class for expanded clones.

size: -
V: TRBV11-3
D: -
J: TRBJ2-2
CDR3: CASHYPRDGELFF

size: -
V: TRBV11-1
D: -
J: TRBJ1-1
CDR3: CASSNGNRGNTEAFF

size: -
V: TRBV7-3
D: TRBD2
J: TRBJ2-3
CDR3: CASSSLAGVGDTQYF

size: -
V: TRBV29-1
D: TRBD2
J: TRBJ2-2
CDR3: CSVSSSGANTGELFF

size: few
V: TRBV7-2
D: -
J: TRBJ2-1
CDR3: CASGRGLRDEQFF

size: -
V: TRBV28
D: -
J: TRBJ2-6
CDR3: CASSSGGLNGANVLTF

size: -
V: TRBV7-2
D: TRBD1
J: TRBJ1-1
CDR3: CASSSQGATEAFF

size: -
V: TRBV3-1/TRBV3-2
D: TRBD1
J: TRBJ2-5
CDR3: CASRRLRGRGETQYF

size: few
V: TRBV4-3
D: TRBD1
J: TRBJ2-7
CDR3: CASSRSGQGLYEQYF

size: -
V: TRBV7-9
D: TRBD2
J: TRBJ2-5
CDR3: CASSVASGTQETQYF

size: -
V: TRBV18
D: TRBD1
J: TRBJ2-7
CDR3: CASSPRTDRGGEQYF

size: -
V: TRBV7-3
D: -
J: TRBJ2-1
CDR3: CASSPVGGPHNEQFF

size: -
V: TRBV3-1/TRBV3-2
D: TRBD1
J: TRBJ2-4
CDR3: CASSLQGGQNIQYF

size: -
V: TRBV12-3/TRBV12-4
D: -
J: TRBJ1-1
CDR3: CASSYYTEAFF

size: -
V: TRBV19
D: -
J: TRBJ2-2
CDR3: CASSLLRDTGELFF

size: once
V: TRBV27
D: TRBD1
J: TRBJ1-1
CDR3: CASMTGGNTEAFF

size: -
V: TRBV4-3
D: TRBD1
J: TRBJ1-2
CDR3: CASSQSTGANYGYTF

size: -
V: TRBV5-1
D: TRBD1
J: TRBJ2-7
CDR3: CASSPRRDSLTYEQYF

size: few
V: TRBV6-6
D: -
J: TRBJ2-1
CDR3: CASSPETYNEQFF

size: -
V: TRBV6-4
D: -
J: TRBJ1-5
CDR3: CASIHGERGNQPQHF

size: -
V: TRBV6-2/TRBV6-3
D: TRBD2
J: TRBJ2-7
CDR3: CASRYRSGGLKYEQYF

size: -
V: TRBV3-1/TRBV3-2
D: -
J: TRBJ1-1
CDR3: CASSQFHRNTEAFF

size: -
V: TRBV6-6
D: -
J: TRBJ2-1
CDR3: CASTFPGGYNEQFF

size: once
V: TRBV20-1
D: TRBD2
J: TRBJ2-1
CDR3: CSASNLAGGGNEQFF

size: -
V: TRBV6-5
D: -
J: TRBJ1-2
CDR3: CASGRPPMGGYTF

size: -
V: TRBV10-3
D: TRBD2
J: TRBJ2-7
CDR3: CATEPFGGGYEQYF

size: -
V: TRBV6-5
D: -
J: TRBJ2-3
CDR3: CASSYSGATDTQYF

size: -
V: TRBV29-1
D: TRBD2
J: TRBJ2-3
CDR3: CSVEGSVGGRPINTDTQYF

size: -
V: TRBV2
D: TRBD1
J: TRBJ1-3
CDR3: CARRGTAGNTIYF

size: -
V: TRBV27
D: -
J: TRBJ1-6
CDR3: CASRPGQPNSPLHF

size: once
V: TRBV28
D: TRBD1
J: TRBJ2-5
CDR3: CASSSYTGGLTPKGRETQYF

size: once
V: TRBV16
D: -
J: TRBJ1-1
CDR3: CASSRRRGEIPEAFF

size: -
V: TRBV11-2
D: -
J: TRBJ1-2
CDR3: CASSLGPGVGYTF

size: -
V: TRBV7-3
D: -
J: TRBJ2-1
CDR3: CASSSTGTLNEQFF

size: once
V: TRBV5-1
D: TRBD1
J: TRBJ2-3
CDR3: CASSRGQGRTDTQYF

size: -
V: TRBV25-1
D: -
J: TRBJ1-1
CDR3: CASSELLNTEAFF

size: -
V: TRBV19
D: -
J: TRBJ2-3
CDR3: CASSRTTDTQYF

size: -
V: TRBV29-1
D: -
J: TRBJ1-2
CDR3: CSVETGYGYTF

size: -
V: TRBV7-2
D: -
J: TRBJ1-3
CDR3: CASSLVDSSSGNTIYF

size: -
V: TRBV11-1
D: -
J: TRBJ2-2
CDR3: CASSLVMGGTGELFF

size: -
V: TRBV27
D: TRBD1
J: TRBJ2-7
CDR3: CASSIGQGASYEQYF

size: -
V: TRBV7-9
D: -
J: TRBJ2-4
CDR3: CASSLAGGVKAKNIQYF